The 27 T cell receptor beta chains below were found in one sample sequenced in a study of beta chain features in type 1 diabetes. General study findings and limits: The study found moderately but significantly shorter TCRB CDR3s in all four CD4+ subsets of Type 1 diabetes patients.

The antigens these receptors bind are not known. The authors reverse transcribed all of the isolated RNA, so sequencing captured expressed TCRB transcripts. The assay was immunoSEQ multiplex PCR, and TCRdb's table has in-frame clones only and misses some. Among about 53,000 clones listed, around 60% were seen once. The material sequenced was stem cell memory CD4+ T cells from blood. Every receptor here comes from a woman in her 30s with type 1 diabetes.

The chain has TRBV7-3 and TRBJ2-6, with D perhaps matching TRBD1 (6 bases). The CDR3 contains 15 residues. CDR1 and CDR2 (germline): SGHTA, FQGTGA. Trimming left V 4 bases short and J 2 bases short, with 9 bases between. The CDR3 DNA is TGTGCCAGCAGCTCACAGGGAACTGGGGCCAACGTCCTGACTTTC. This encodes CASSSQGTGANVLTF.

This chain uses TRBV6-5 with TRBJ1-5; TRBD1 might be the D (5 bases). Germline V CDR1 and CDR2: MNHEY, SVGAGI. The CDR3 consists of 16 residues. Trimming removed 0 bases at V and 6 bases at J, with 15 bases between. CDR3 region: CASSYSMFGTGQPQHF. As DNA, the CDR3 is TGTGCCAGCAGTTACTCGATGTTCGGAACAGGTCAGCCCCAGCATTTT.

There are a few counts of this clone. The chain uses TRBV5-4 and TRBJ2-2; TRBD2 matches 7 bases. This CDR3 is built from 16 residues. Germline V gene sequence: CDR1 SGHNT, CDR2 YYREEE (reference sequence). The ends lost 1 base at V and 1 base at J; junction bases unmatched: 4. DNA for the CDR3: TGTGCCAGCAGCTTGATAGCGGGCCGGAACACCGGGGAGCTGTTTTTT. Its protein product is CASSLIAGRNTGELFF.

This chain connects TRBV28 to TRBJ2-5; perhaps TRBD2 as D (5 bases). The closer fit of TRBJ2-7 to the DNA end suggests the J call may be wrong. The CDR3 loop spans 12 amino acids. The germline V gene has CDR1 MDHEN and CDR2 SYDVKM. The CDR3 DNA reads as TGTGCCAGCAGTTCCGGGGTCTACGAGCAGTACTTC. Protein product: CASSSGVYEQYF.

The J gene is TRBJ2-3, the V gene TRBV29-1; D is undetermined. Per germline, CDR1 SQVTM and CDR2 ANQGSEA. This CDR3 is 11 amino acids long. With 7 bases removed from V and 2 bases from J, the gap between germline ends came to 7 bases. The CDR3 sequence: CSAADTDTQYF. The CDR3 DNA sequence: TGCAGCGCCGCAGACACAGATACGCAGTATTTT.

The V gene is TRBV25-1, the J gene TRBJ2-6, with D perhaps matching TRBD2 (6 bases). Trimming left V 1 base short and J 0 bases short, with 10 bases between. The CDR3 spans 17 residues. Germline V CDR1 and CDR2: MGHDK, SYGVNS. In DNA, the CDR3 is TGTGCCAGCAGTGAATCGGAGGGGATCTCTGGGGCCAACGTCCTGACTTTC. Translation: CASSESEGISGANVLTF. Variable domain in full (rest from reference TRBV25-1 and TRBJ2-6): EADIYQTPRYLVIGTGKKITLECSQTMGHDKMYWYQQDPGMELHLIHYSYGVNSTEKGDLSSESTVSRIRTEHFPLTLESARPSHTSQYLCASSESEGISGANVLTFGAGSRLTVL.

This clone was seen a handful of times. The chain recombines TRBV12-5 with TRBJ2-1; 10 positions match TRBD2. The J segment lost 6 bases and the V segment lost 5 bases, leaving 10 bases of the junction unmatched. The CDR3 is 16 amino acids. Germline values: CDR1 LGHNT, CDR2 FRNRAP. This chain's CDR3 is CASGPQGASGSNEQFF. CDR3 nucleotide sequence: TGTGCTAGTGGTCCCCAAGGGGCTAGCGGGAGCAATGAGCAGTTCTTC.

This chain uses TRBV11-3 with TRBJ2-1, with unresolved D. This CDR3 contains 13 residues. In germline, CDR1 is SGHNT, CDR2 YENEEA. Trimming cost V 1 base and J 5 bases, with 6 bases left between them. The CDR3 spells CASSLGPNNEQFF. CDR3 DNA: TGTGCCAGCAGCTTAGGGCCCAACAATGAGCAGTTCTTC.

J is TRBJ1-5 and V is TRBV6-5, with no clear D. CDR1 is MNHEY, CDR2 SVGAGI, per germline. The CDR3 extends over 13 amino acids. Trimming took off 2 bases at V and 4 bases at J, with 6 bases between the two ends. CDR3: CASSYVVNQPQHF. The CDR3 region has the DNA TGTGCCAGCAGTTACGTAGTAAATCAGCCCCAGCATTTT.

This clone appeared a few times. J is TRBJ1-2 and V is TRBV29-1; a possible D gene is TRBD1 (5 bases). Germline CDR1 reads SQVTM; CDR2 reads ANQGSEA. The CDR3 is 13 amino acids. The ends were cut back, 4 bases at V and 7 bases at J, with 16 bases in the middle. The CDR3 coding sequence is TGCAGCGTTGTAGTCCAGGGCTTCTCTGGCTACACCTTC. Its protein is CSVVVQGFSGYTF.

The genes are TRBV7-3 and TRBJ2-5; D gene unclear. The CDR3 length is 13 residues. The V end was cut by 2 bases, the J end by 0 bases, with 4 bases between. Germline V lookup: CDR1 SGHTA, CDR2 FQGTGA. As DNA, the CDR3 is TGTGCCAGCAGCTTACAGGACCAAGAGACCCAGTACTTC. Protein: CASSLQDQETQYF.

The chain joins TRBV19 to TRBJ1-2; 11 bases fit TRBD1. Germline CDR1 is LNHDA and CDR2 is SQIVND (reference sequence). The junction had 24 bases not matched to a gene; V was cut back by 7 bases and J by 2 bases. CDR3 size: 21 residues. The CDR3 region is CASTWTGGAFLLYRGNYGYTF. In DNA, the CDR3 is TGTGCCAGTACCTGGACAGGGGGCGCGTTTCTCCTCTATCGGGGAAACTATGGCTACACCTTC.

This clone came up once. This chain uses TRBV11-2 with TRBJ1-6; 9 bases line up with TRBD1. CDR1 is SGHAT, CDR2 FQNNGV, per germline. V lost 1 base, J lost 6 bases, and 1 base stayed unmatched. The CDR3 has 15 amino acids. This CDR3 is CASSLGTGVNSPLHF. Written as DNA, the CDR3 is TGTGCCAGCAGCTTAGGGACAGGGGTTAATTCACCCCTCCACTTT. Full variable domain (outside the CDR3, taken from reference TRBV11-2 and TRBJ1-6): EAGVAQSPRYKIIEKRQSVAFWCNPISGHATLYWYQQILGQGPKLLIQFQNNGVVDDSQLPKDRFSAERLKGVDSTLKIQPAKLEDSAVYLCASSLGTGVNSPLHFGNGTRLTVT.

This clone was counted a few times. The J gene is TRBJ1-3, the V gene TRBV30, with a weak D call TRBD1 (5 bases). The CDR3 extends over 14 amino acids. Trimming removed 5 bases at V and 0 bases at J, with 11 bases between. Germline CDR1 and CDR2: GTSNPN and SVGIG (reference sequence). CDR3 nucleotide sequence: TGTGCCTGGGAGTGGGGCTACTCTGGAAACACCATATATTTT. Translating it yields CAWEWGYSGNTIYF.

The chain uses TRBV9 and TRBJ1-2, with D unresolved. V was shortened by 0 bases and J by 10 bases, with 16 bases between the two germline ends. Germline V gives CDR1 SGDLS, CDR2 YYNGEE. This CDR3 is built from 14 residues. The CDR3 coding sequence is TGTGCCAGCAGCGTAGCTCTGGCGGGCCATGACTACACCTTC. Translated: CASSVALAGHDYTF.

There are a few counts of this clone. The rearrangement links TRBV15 to TRBJ2-6; 7 bases fit TRBD1. CDR3 length: 17 amino acids. Germline V gene data show CDR1 as LNHNV and CDR2 as YYDKDF (reference sequence). Trimming took 8 bases from V and 0 from J; bases not matched to a gene: 10. The CDR3 sequence: CATLPRDSSSGANVLTF. CDR3 in DNA: TGTGCCACCTTGCCCCGGGACAGCAGCTCTGGGGCCAACGTCCTGACTTTC.

The sample holds a few counts of this clone. The chain combines TRBV4-1 with TRBJ2-1; tentative D call: TRBD2 (5 bases). The CDR3 contains 15 residues. With 4 bases removed from V and 8 bases from J, the gap between germline ends came to 18 bases. Germline V gene data show CDR1 as MGHRA and CDR2 as YSYEKL. For the CDR3, the DNA is TGCGCCAGCAGCCGCATTGAAACTAGTTCCCATGAGCAGTTCTTC. Translated: CASSRIETSSHEQFF.

The chain is built from TRBV6-5 and TRBJ1-1, with TRBD1 as a possible D gene (6 bases). In germline, CDR1 is MNHEY, CDR2 SVGAGI. Trimming stripped 2 bases from V and 5 bases from J, with 15 bases between. CDR3 length: 15 amino acids. The CDR3 coding sequence is TGTGCCAGCAGTTACCCCCCGGCAGGGGAGACTGAAGCTTTCTTT. As protein: CASSYPPAGETEAFF.

V and J are TRBV19 and TRBJ1-1; possibly TRBD1 for D (5 bases). Germline assignment: CDR1 LNHDA and CDR2 SQIVND (reference sequence). V gave up 4 bases and J gave up 4 bases, with 13 bases separating them. The CDR3 has 14 amino acids. DNA of the CDR3: TGTGCCAGTAGTAACGGGGGGAAAGGCACTGAAGCTTTCTTT. It translates to CASSNGGKGTEAFF.

The chain is built from TRBV2 and TRBJ1-1; a possible D gene is TRBD1 (6 bases). Deletions cut 6 bases from V and 7 bases from J, with 12 bases between. CDR1 SNHLY and CDR2 FYNNEI come from the germline V gene. This CDR3 has 12 residues. The chain's CDR3 is CASSLSTGEAFF. The CDR3 coding sequence is TGTGCCAGCAGCCTATCGACAGGTGAAGCTTTCTTT.

This chain links TRBV7-2 with TRBJ2-7; D is possibly TRBD2 (6 bases). The V end was cut by 0 bases, the J end by 3 bases, with 9 bases between. The CDR3 runs 14 residues. Germline values: CDR1 SGHTA, CDR2 FQGNSA. CDR3 region: CASSLAGGVYEQYF. The CDR3 region has the DNA TGTGCCAGCAGCTTAGCTGGAGGGGTCTACGAGCAGTACTTC.

This clone has just a few counts. The genes are TRBV30 and TRBJ1-5, with 11 positions matching TRBD1. Germline lookup yields CDR1 GTSNPN and CDR2 SVGIG (reference sequence). The CDR3 length is 15 residues. Losses at the gene ends were 3 bases for V and 6 bases for J; bases not matched to a gene: 7. CDR3 in DNA: TGTGCCTGGAGCGCTGGGACAGGGGGGAGTCAGCCCCAGCATTTT. Amino acids: CAWSAGTGGSQPQHF.

The chain uses TRBV11-2 and TRBJ2-6; D gene uncertain. The germline V gene encodes CDR1 SGHAT and CDR2 FQNNGV. The CDR3 consists of 16 residues. Trimming stripped 10 bases from V and 0 bases from J, with 16 bases between. This CDR3 reads CAIPGLFVSGANVLTF. For the CDR3, the DNA is TGTGCCATCCCTGGGCTGTTCGTCTCTGGGGCCAACGTCCTGACTTTC.

The genes are TRBV28 and TRBJ2-5; 7 bases agree with TRBD2. The CDR3 is 14 residues long. J lost 4 bases, V lost 8 bases, and 10 bases had no gene match. Germline V lookup: CDR1 MDHEN, CDR2 SYDVKM. CDR3 amino acids: CASGLTSLPETQYF. CDR3 coding DNA: TGTGCCAGCGGGCTGACTAGCCTGCCAGAGACCCAGTACTTC.

This rearrangement joins TRBV7-2 to TRBJ1-2; tentatively, D is TRBD1 (6 bases). CDR3 size: 14 residues. Trimming shortened V by 3 bases and J by 4 bases, and 12 bases separated the two germline ends. The germline V gene encodes CDR1 SGHTA and CDR2 FQGNSA. CDR3 in DNA: TGTGCCAGCAGCTTTACTGCAGGGGTCTATGGCTACACCTTC. It encodes CASSFTAGVYGYTF.

V usage is TRBV19 and J usage is TRBJ2-7, with 9 bases fitting TRBD2. V gave up 1 base and J gave up 7 bases; unmatched junction bases: 2. This CDR3 is built from 13 residues. The germline V gene encodes CDR1 LNHDA and CDR2 SQIVND (reference sequence). CDR3 in amino acids: CASSIVAGDEQYF. CDR3 in DNA: TGTGCCAGTAGTATAGTAGCGGGAGATGAGCAGTACTTC. Complete variable domain (other parts from reference TRBV19 and TRBJ2-7): DGGITQSPKYLFRKEGQNVTLSCEQNLNHDAMYWYRQDPGQGLRLIYYSQIVNDFQKGDIAEGYSVSREKKESFPLTVTSAQKNPTAFYLCASSIVAGDEQYFGPGTRLTVT.

This chain uses TRBV29-1 with TRBJ1-1, with unresolved D. Trimming shortened V by 0 bases and J by 3 bases, and 8 bases separated the two germline ends. This CDR3 has 13 amino acids. Germline values: CDR1 SQVTM, CDR2 ANQGSEA. The CDR3 nucleotides are TGCAGCGTTGAAGAAACAGAAGACACTGAAGCTTTCTTT. Translating gives CSVEETEDTEAFF.